The 18 T cell receptor beta chains listed next were all sequenced from one sample in a study of T cell repertoires in cytomegalovirus infection. MiXCR, applied by TCRdb to the reads, yields one record per CDR3 protein. This repertoire shows around 740,000 distinct CDR3 sequences, under 40% found once; its top ten account for 2.8%. Sequences were obtained from PBMCs. Source of these receptors: a human donor in good health (CMV status not recorded). Some clones in this sample may be carry-over from other donors' samples.

This clonotype was seen a handful of times. The chain has TRBV28 and TRBJ1-4; no clear D. Per germline, CDR1 MDHEN and CDR2 SYDVKM. The CDR3 loop spans 13 amino acids. V shed 9 bases and J shed 2 bases, with 10 bases lying between them. CDR3 nucleotide sequence: TGTGCCAGTAACTTTGGGACTAATGAAAAACTGTTTTTT. Translated: CASNFGTNEKLFF.

This clonotype has more than one count but fewer than ten. The V and J genes are TRBV15 and TRBJ1-5, with 8 bases lining up with TRBD1. This CDR3 is built from 15 residues. Losses at the gene ends were 0 bases for V and 7 bases for J; bases not matched to a gene: 5. The germline V gene has CDR1 LNHNV and CDR2 YYDKDF (reference sequence). This CDR3 reads CATSREDRGGQPQHF. CDR3 bases: TGTGCCACCAGCAGAGAAGACAGGGGAGGCCAGCCCCAGCATTTT.

This clonotype has a handful of counts. V and J are TRBV19 and TRBJ1-2; D remains unclear. The CDR3 is 14 residues long. With 3 bases removed from V and 0 bases from J, the gap between germline ends came to 8 bases. Germline values: CDR1 LNHDA, CDR2 SQIVND (reference sequence). The CDR3 nucleotides are TGTGCCAGTAGTATGGAACGGACTAACTATGGCTACACCTTC. Residues: CASSMERTNYGYTF.

The chain recombines TRBV6-2 or TRBV6-3 with TRBJ2-7; a weak D match, TRBD2 (5 bases). V shed 3 bases and J shed 4 bases, with 19 bases lying between them. From germline, CDR1 is MNHEY and CDR2 SVGEGT. CDR3 length equals 16 residues. The CDR3 DNA reads as TGTGCCAGCAGTTATGAAAGCGGAGCCCCTCCTTACGAGCAGTACTTC. Translated, it gives CASSYESGAPPYEQYF.

This clonotype was detected only a few times. The rearrangement links TRBV28 to TRBJ2-7, with 8 bases lining up with TRBD2. Germline lookup yields CDR1 MDHEN and CDR2 SYDVKM. The CDR3 is 14 amino acids. Trimming cost V 7 bases and J 5 bases; bases outside gene matches: 10. In DNA, the CDR3 is TGTGCCAGCACCCGGGGAGCGGGAGTCCACGAGCAGTACTTC. It is translated as CASTRGAGVHEQYF. Full variable domain (missing parts from reference TRBV28 and TRBJ2-7): DVKVTQSSRYLVKRTGEKVFLECVQDMDHENMFWYRQDPGLGLRLIYFSYDVKMKEKGDIPEGYSVSREKKERFSLILESASTNQTSMYLCASTRGAGVHEQYFGPGTRLTVT.

To note about this clonotype: Since a far larger clone is one base different, this is likely a read error. This rearrangement joins TRBV7-8 to TRBJ2-3; D assignment may be TRBD1 or TRBD2 (6 bases each). CDR3 length: 14 residues. Germline loops: CDR1 SGHVS, CDR2 FQNEAQ. CDR3 amino acids: CASSLGTGADTEYF. For the CDR3, the DNA is TGTGCCAGCAGCTTAGGGACGGGGGCAGATACGGAGTATTTT.

V gene TRBV5-1 combines with J gene TRBJ1-1; 10 nucleotides agree with TRBD1. J lost 4 bases, V lost 7 bases, and 10 bases had no gene match. Germline values: CDR1 SGHRS, CDR2 YFSETQ. CDR3 length: 15 residues. CDR3: CASASRDRGTTEAFF. CDR3 DNA sequence: TGCGCCAGCGCATCCCGGGACAGGGGAACCACTGAAGCTTTCTTT.

The genes are TRBV12-3 or TRBV12-4 and TRBJ2-1; 12 bases match TRBD2. With 6 bases clipped from V and 7 bases from J, the junction kept 7 bases outside the gene matches. This CDR3 has 15 residues. The CDR3 coding sequence is TGTGCCAGCAGACCGCCTAGCGGGAGGGGTAATGAGCAGTTCTTC. Translated: CASRPPSGRGNEQFF.

The V gene is TRBV4-1, the J gene TRBJ1-3; no definite D call. The CDR3 loop spans 16 amino acids. The germline V and J ends were trimmed by 5 bases and 0 bases, with 14 bases remaining between them. Germline V gives CDR1 MGHRA, CDR2 YSYEKL. This CDR3 is CASSRPVRGSGNTIYF. CDR3 bases: TGCGCCAGCAGCAGACCGGTTCGGGGCTCTGGAAACACCATATATTTT.

This clonotype was counted between two and nine times. The chain is built from TRBV29-1 and TRBJ2-1; weak D call: TRBD1 (5 bases). V lost 7 bases and J 0 bases, leaving 16 bases between the germline ends. The CDR3 sequence is 15 residues long. From germline, CDR1 is SQVTM and CDR2 ANQGSEA. The CDR3 loop reads CSAPGRANSYNEQFF. CDR3 coding DNA: TGCAGCGCCCCGGGCAGGGCAAACTCCTACAATGAGCAGTTCTTC.

This clonotype was found a few times. The genes are TRBV29-1 and TRBJ2-7, with TRBD1 matching over 7 bases. This CDR3 is 12 amino acids long. V dropped 6 bases and J dropped 6; count of bases not matched to a gene: 8. Germline V CDR1 and CDR2: SQVTM, ANQGSEA. The CDR3 DNA is TGCAGCGTCAACAGGGGTGGTAGCGAGCAGTACTTC. Translating it yields CSVNRGGSEQYF.

Ten or more counts support this clonotype. The rearrangement joins TRBV28 to TRBJ2-3; 9 bases fit TRBD1. The CDR3 runs to 15 residues. CDR1 and CDR2 (germline): MDHEN, SYDVKM. The junction had 8 bases not matched to a gene; V was cut back by 3 bases and J by 7 bases. The CDR3 loop is CASSFAGTGLNTQYF. The CDR3 DNA sequence: TGTGCCAGCAGTTTCGCCGGGACAGGGCTAAATACGCAGTATTTT.

J is TRBJ1-2 and V is TRBV7-9, with TRBD1 matching 9 bases. This CDR3 has 15 residues. The germline V gene has CDR1 SEHNR and CDR2 FQNEAQ (reference sequence). Losses at the gene ends were 5 bases for V and 6 bases for J; bases not matched to a gene: 10. The CDR3 loop is CASSAPGQGINGYTF. In DNA form, the CDR3 reads TGTGCCAGCAGCGCACCGGGACAGGGAATAAATGGCTACACCTTC.

To note about this clonotype: The CDR3 end shows no conserved phenylalanine or tryptophan, and so a read error is likely. This chain joins TRBV9 and TRBJ1-2; TRBD1 is a possible D gene (5 bases). From germline, CDR1 is SGDLS and CDR2 YYNGEE. The CDR3 is made up of 15 amino acids. V lost 3 bases to trimming and J lost 3 bases, with 15 bases between them. Here the CDR3 reads CASSGTPESDYGYTL. CDR3 sequence (DNA): TGTGCCAGCAGCGGGACACCGGAAAGCGACTATGGCTACACCTTA.

This clonotype was detected once. The gene calls are TRBV6-8 and TRBJ2-2; D uncertain. Germline CDR1 MNHGY, CDR2 SAAAGT. V was clipped by 1 base and J by 5 bases, with 8 bases between them. The CDR3 runs to 14 residues. CDR3 in amino acids: CASSYFGLTGELFF. The CDR3, as DNA: TGTGCCAGCAGTTACTTCGGGCTAACCGGGGAGCTGTTTTTT.

The table lists this clonotype with a few counts. The gene calls are TRBV20-1 and TRBJ2-5, with TRBD2 matching 12 bases. The CDR3 is 11 residues long. V was clipped by 6 bases and J by 10 bases; unmatched bases: 3. CDR1 and CDR2 from the germline V gene are DFQATT and SNEGSKA (reference sequence). The CDR3 protein is CSAPTSGGQYF. The CDR3 coding sequence is TGCAGTGCGCCGACTAGCGGGGGCCAGTACTTC.

This rearrangement joins TRBV12-3 or TRBV12-4 to TRBJ1-5, with 7 bases fitting TRBD1. This CDR3 comprises 13 residues. The V gene end was trimmed by 7 bases and the J gene end by 7 bases; junction bases not matched to a gene: 7. The CDR3: CASNPQGQQPQHF. The CDR3 DNA reads as TGTGCCAGCAACCCACAGGGGCAACAGCCCCAGCATTTT.

This clonotype was counted between two and nine times. V usage is TRBV20-1 and J usage is TRBJ1-6; D not certain. In germline, CDR1 is DFQATT, CDR2 SNEGSKA (reference sequence). Trimming removed 6 bases at V and 0 bases at J, with 12 bases between. The CDR3 sequence is 15 residues long. The CDR3 is CSALRALSYNSPLHF. Here the CDR3 DNA reads TGCAGTGCCCTTCGGGCCCTCTCCTATAATTCACCCCTCCACTTT.